This T cell receptor beta chain was found in a study of blood T cell repertoires in COVID-19. Study-level information: From the United States, Italy and Spain came samples of acute and convalescent COVID-19. PBMCs, B-cell-depleted T cells, or T cells were the source of the cDNA or gDNA that made up the material.

This clone has just one count. Assay: immunoSEQ multiplex PCR; the TCRdb copy retains only in-frame clones and omits some. The table has some 150,000 clones, roughly nine tenths seen once. The sample was peripheral blood. The origin of this receptor is a man aged 70-80 years with acute or convalescent COVID-19.

The CDR3 bases are TGTGCTAGTCAAGCTAGCACAGATACGCAGTATTTT. It specifies CASQASTDTQYF. The V gene is TRBV12-5, the J gene TRBJ2-3; D gene uncertain. The CDR3 sequence is 12 residues long. Germline V gene data show CDR1 as LGHNT and CDR2 as FRNRAP. The V and J ends lost 8 bases and 0 bases respectively, with 6 bases between them. Supplemented by reference TRBV12-5 and TRBJ2-3, the full variable domain reads DARVTQTPRHKVTEMGQEVTMRCQPILGHNTVFWYRQTMMQGLELLAYFRNRAPLDDSGMPKDRFSAEMPDATLATLKIQPSEPRDSAVYFCASQASTDTQYFGPGTRLTVL.